This paragraph covers one T cell receptor (beta chain) sequence. The antigen is not known. At the time of sampling, donors were nominally healthy, though unrecorded immune exposures were likely. V gave up 1 base and J gave up 4 bases, with 13 bases separating them. In germline, CDR1 is LGHNA, CDR2 YSLEER. This CDR3 contains 15 residues. The data derive from a study of cytomegalovirus exposure and HLA in healthy donors. The PCR ran on 60 Vbeta and 13 Jbeta primers. Assay used: immunoSEQ multiplex PCR; TCRdb lists only in-frame clones, some missing. The table lists about 170,000 clones, roughly 85% of them singletons. General study results and limits: Other equally common chains were less clonally expanded than HLA-associated TCR beta chains, a later analysis showed.

This chain joins TRBV4-3 and TRBJ1-2, with no clear D. The receptor comes from a man aged 30 to 45 in good health and CMV-seropositive. The sequencing sample was made of PBMCs. The CDR3 here is CASSQGRSAGYGYTF. Written as DNA, the CDR3 is TGCGCCAGCAGCCAAGGTCGATCCGCGGGCTATGGCTACACCTTC.